These T cell receptor beta chains were read from a single sample in a study of PD-L1 blockade in urothelial cancer. Libraries were prepared by immunoSEQ multiplex PCR; TCRdb keeps only in-frame clonotypes and omits some of them. The data show some 35,000 clones, 36% seen once. The sequencing here drew on tumor tissue, taken before atezolizumab (anti-PD-L1) treatment. These receptor sequences come from a man aged 60 to 75 with urothelial cancer. Both conserved end residues are part of each CDR3. The D gene is left open where the match is weak. Where a row states a size, it is once, few, many or the class of an expanded clone; other rows omit it.

>TRBD2|NA|TRBV28|TRBJ2-1
TGTGCCAGCAGTCCTGGGCTAGCGGGAAGCCCCGAGCAGTTCTTC
CASSPGLAGSPEQFF
>TRBD2|many|TRBV25-1|TRBJ2-7
TGTGCCAGCAGTGAATGGATGCGGGAGAACGAGCAGTACTTC
CASSEWMRENEQYF
>NA|medium-sized|TRBV11-3|TRBJ1-2
TGTGCCAGCAGCTCCTTCCACGGGCACACGACCTATGGCTACACCTTC
CASSSFHGHTTYGYTF
>NA|NA|TRBV11-3|TRBJ1-3
TGTGCCAGCAACCCTCCCGGGAGGGCTGGAAACACCATATATTTT
CASNPPGRAGNTIYF
>NA|NA|TRBV30|TRBJ1-1
TGTGCCTGGAGTGTGTCAGCCCTCACTGAAGCTTTCTTT
CAWSVSALTEAFF
>TRBD1|NA|TRBV25-1|TRBJ2-1
TGTGCCAGCAGTCCGGACAGGGGCGCCTTCAATGAGCAGTTCTTC
CASSPDRGAFNEQFF
>NA|many|TRBV6-8|TRBJ2-1
TGTGCCAGCCTGAACGCAGGGAACAATGAGCAGTTCTTC
CASLNAGNNEQFF
>NA|many|TRBV11-3|TRBJ2-7
TGTGCCAGCAGCTCTACCGGGAAAACCTACGAGCAGTACTTC
CASSSTGKTYEQYF
>TRBD2|NA|TRBV28|TRBJ2-7
TGTGCCAGCAGAGGGACGGGGGGGGCATCTCCCTACGAGCAGTACTTC
CASRGTGGASPYEQYF
>TRBD2|few|TRBV28|TRBJ2-1
TGTGCCAGCGCTCTAGCGGGGGCGGTTGGGAATGAGCAGTTCTTC
CASALAGAVGNEQFF
>TRBD1|NA|TRBV15|TRBJ2-7
TGTGCCACCAGCAGAGAGATTGGGAAAGGGGGCAGGAACACCTACGAACAGTACTTC
CATSREIGKGGRNTYEQYF
>TRBD2|NA|TRBV12-5|TRBJ2-1
TGTGCTAGTGGTTTGGGGACTAGCGGGGGCAATGAGCAGTTCTTC
CASGLGTSGGNEQFF
>NA|NA|TRBV30|TRBJ1-5
TGTGCCTGGAGCCCCGTCTCACAGGGACAACAAAATCAGCCCCAGCATTTT
CAWSPVSQGQQNQPQHF
>TRBD2|NA|TRBV29-1|TRBJ2-5
TGCAGCGCTGAGGCCAGCGGGAAGACCCAGTACTTC
CSAEASGKTQYF
>NA|few|TRBV11-3|TRBJ2-3
TGTGCCAGCAGCTTAGAGGCTGGCAGTTGGGGAGATACGCAGTATTTT
CASSLEAGSWGDTQYF
>NA|few|TRBV19|TRBJ2-1
TGTGCCAGTAGTATAGAAACAGGGTACAATGAGCAGTTCTTC
CASSIETGYNEQFF
>NA|few|TRBV12-5|TRBJ2-1
TGTGCTAGTGGTCTAGAGCGGGAGCAGTTCTTC
CASGLEREQFF
>TRBD1|few|TRBV9|TRBJ2-1
TGTGCCAGCAGTCAGGGACAGGACTACAATGAGCAGTTCTTC
CASSQGQDYNEQFF
>NA|NA|TRBV12-5|TRBJ2-1
TGTGCTAGTGACAGGGGAGGGTACAATGAGCAATTCTTC
CASDRGGYNEQFF
>TRBD2|NA|TRBV9|TRBJ2-3
TGTGCCAGCAGCGCGACTAGCGGGAGGGCGGATACGCAGTATTTT
CASSATSGRADTQYF
>NA|many|TRBV11-3|TRBJ1-4
TGTGCCAGCAGCTTAGACGGGGAGTCAAATGAAAAACTGTTTTTT
CASSLDGESNEKLFF
>TRBD2|NA|TRBV5-1|TRBJ2-2
TGCGCCAGCAGCTTGTGGGCTAGCGGGGGCCGGGAGCTGTTTTTT
CASSLWASGGRELFF
>TRBD1|NA|TRBV11-3|TRBJ1-5
TGTGCCAGCAGCGCAGGGACAGGGTCGAATCAGCCCCAGCATTTT
CASSAGTGSNQPQHF
>TRBD1|NA|TRBV18|TRBJ2-7
TGTGCCAGCTCACACACAGGGGACAGCTCCTACGAGCAGTACTTC
CASSHTGDSSYEQYF
>NA|medium-sized|TRBV14|TRBJ2-2
TGTGCCAGCAGCGGGTATTCGAACACCGGGGAGCTGTTTTTT
CASSGYSNTGELFF
>NA|many|TRBV7-7|TRBJ2-2
TGTGCCAGCAGCAAGGGAATCCGGACAGCGAACACCGGGGAGCTGTTTTTT
CASSKGIRTANTGELFF
>NA|few|TRBV9|TRBJ1-3
TGTGCCAGCAGCCCCAGATTTGGCGAAAACACCATATATTTT
CASSPRFGENTIYF
>NA|NA|TRBV6-1|TRBJ1-3
TGTGCCAGCAGTGAAGTGATCGTCAGGGAAAACACCATATATTTT
CASSEVIVRENTIYF
>TRBD2|NA|TRBV12-5|TRBJ2-5
TGTGCTAGTGGTAGTATAGCGGGTCTAAAAGAGACCCAGTACTTC
CASGSIAGLKETQYF
>NA|NA|TRBV5-1|TRBJ1-4
TGCGCCAGCAGCTTGGCCCCTGGCGTTTGGAGGGAAAAACTGTTTTTT
CASSLAPGVWREKLFF
>TRBD2|NA|TRBV29-1|TRBJ2-7
TGCAGCGCCCTTAGCGGGAGGGATACTCGGGAGCAGTACTTC
CSALSGRDTREQYF
>TRBD2|few|TRBV5-1|TRBJ2-3
TGCGCCAGCAGCTTGGCTACGACTAGCCCCACAGATACGCAGTATTTT
CASSLATTSPTDTQYF
>NA|few|TRBV19|TRBJ2-7
TGTGCCAGTAGTTCGGGATTTTCCTACGAGCAGTACTTC
CASSSGFSYEQYF